The 18 T cell receptor beta chains in this list originate from one sample, sequenced in a study of cytomegalovirus exposure and HLA in healthy donors. The PCR was carried out with 60 Vbeta primers and 13 Jbeta primers. Measured with immunoSEQ multiplex PCR; TCRdb has only the in-frame clones, and not every one. The table shows roughly 130,000 clones, with about 76% occurring only once. The sample comprised PBMCs. The source of these receptors is a man aged 40-49 years in good health and CMV-seropositive.

This clone was detected only a few times. The gene calls are TRBV28 and TRBJ2-3; 7 nucleotides match TRBD2. CDR1 is MDHEN, CDR2 SYDVKM, per germline. With V trimmed by 6 bases and J by 1 base, 4 bases remained unmatched. This CDR3 comprises 14 residues. The CDR3, as DNA: TGTGCCAGCAGCACTAGCGACGGCACAGATACGCAGTATTTT. It codes for CASSTSDGTDTQYF.

This clone was seen only once. J is TRBJ2-1 and V is TRBV15; D remains ambiguous. Looked up from germline, CDR1 is LNHNV and CDR2 is YYDKDF (reference sequence). With 0 bases removed from V and 1 base from J, the gap between germline ends came to 13 bases. The CDR3 loop spans 17 amino acids. CDR3 DNA sequence: TGTGCCACCAGCAGAGATTTGTCGCTGCTATCCTACAATGAGCAGTTCTTC. It translates to CATSRDLSLLSYNEQFF.

This chain connects TRBV2 to TRBJ2-7, with TRBD2 matching over 9 bases. The CDR3 loop spans 14 amino acids. Germline V gene sequence: CDR1 SNHLY, CDR2 FYNNEI. The V gene end was trimmed by 7 bases and the J gene end by 7 bases; junction bases not matched to a gene: 11. The CDR3 coding sequence is TGTGCCAGCACCACGGGGCTAGCGGGAAATGAGCAGTACTTC. It specifies CASTTGLAGNEQYF. Variable domain in full (rest from reference TRBV2 and TRBJ2-7): EPEVTQTPSHQVTQMGQEVILRCVPISNHLYFYWYRQILGQKVEFLVSFYNNEISEKSEIFDDQFSVERPDGSNFTLKIRSTKLEDSAMYFCASTTGLAGNEQYFGPGTRLTVT.

The chain has TRBV14 and TRBJ1-2; possible D gene TRBD1, 5 bases. The V gene's germline CDR1 is SGHDN and CDR2 FVKESK. CDR3 length: 14 amino acids. V lost 0 bases to trimming and J lost 4 bases, with 9 bases between them. In DNA form, the CDR3 reads TGTGCCAGCAGCCAAGATGAACAGGTCTATGGCTACACCTTC. Translated: CASSQDEQVYGYTF.

This clone was observed a handful of times. The gene calls are TRBV28 and TRBJ2-7, with a weak D call TRBD1 (5 bases). The germline V and J ends were trimmed by 7 bases and 5 bases, with 12 bases remaining between them. CDR1 is MDHEN and CDR2 is SYDVKM in the germline V gene. The CDR3 runs to 12 residues. The CDR3 loop is CASIGAGNEQYF. CDR3 nucleotides: TGTGCCAGCATTGGGGCAGGGAACGAGCAGTACTTC.

This clone came up a few times. This rearrangement joins TRBV18 to TRBJ1-1, with 9 bases lining up with TRBD1. J was trimmed by 4 bases and V by 3 bases; bases with no gene match: 9. Germline CDR1 KGHSH, CDR2 LQKENI. The CDR3 is made up of 16 amino acids. The CDR3 DNA is TGTGCCAGCTCACCCATCCCCGGGGACAGGGCCACTGAAGCTTTCTTT. Its translation is CASSPIPGDRATEAFF.

The chain uses TRBV28 and TRBJ1-1; TRBD1 aligns across 8 bases. Germline loops: CDR1 MDHEN, CDR2 SYDVKM. The CDR3 is 16 residues long. V shed 7 bases, J shed 5 bases, and the junction held 15 bases outside the gene matches. This CDR3 reads CASTAGGLGGLTEAFF. The CDR3 DNA sequence: TGTGCCAGCACCGCAGGGGGCCTCGGGGGGTTGACTGAAGCTTTCTTT.

This sequence joins TRBV2 and TRBJ2-7; 7 nucleotides align to TRBD1. With V trimmed by 8 bases and J by 4 bases, 5 bases remained unmatched. Germline V CDR1 and CDR2: SNHLY, FYNNEI. This CDR3 contains 12 residues. CDR3 sequence: CASGQELYEQYF. CDR3 coding DNA: TGTGCCAGCGGACAGGAACTTTACGAGCAGTACTTC.

This clone was seen just once. This chain joins TRBV4-2 and TRBJ2-1, with 11 bases identical to TRBD2. Unmatched junction bases numbered 11, after V lost 1 base and J lost 9 bases. The CDR3 spans 17 residues. Germline values: CDR1 LGHNA, CDR2 YNFKEQ. The CDR3 spells CASSQVTSGRVAVEQFF. The CDR3 nucleotides read TGTGCCAGCAGCCAAGTTACTAGCGGGAGAGTGGCGGTTGAGCAGTTCTTC.

The gene calls are TRBV28 and TRBJ2-3; 8 nucleotides agree with TRBD2. CDR1 and CDR2 from the germline V gene are MDHEN and SYDVKM. The trim removed 3 bases at V and 8 bases at J, leaving 7 bases unmatched. The CDR3 sequence is 14 residues long. For the CDR3, the DNA is TGTGCCAGCAGTTTTACGGGAGGGCCGGGTACGCAGTATTTT. This encodes CASSFTGGPGTQYF.

A few counts support this clone. The chain recombines TRBV30 with TRBJ2-2, with a possible D match to TRBD1 (5 bases). The germline V and J ends were trimmed by 8 bases and 3 bases, with 7 bases remaining between them. Germline lookup yields CDR1 GTSNPN and CDR2 SVGIG (reference sequence). The CDR3 consists of 11 residues. In nucleotides, the CDR3 is TGTGCCCTAGGGGACACCGGGGAGCTGTTTTTT. It specifies CALGDTGELFF.

This clone has just one count. The CDR3: CASSPNTGPGQGTDTQYF. The DNA of the CDR3 is TGTGCCAGCTCACCGAACACTGGACCGGGACAGGGAACAGATACGCAGTATTTT. The chain couples TRBV18 to TRBJ2-3; 9 nucleotides match TRBD1. The germline V gene has CDR1 KGHSH and CDR2 LQKENI. J gave up 3 bases and V 3 bases, and 13 bases lay outside the gene matches. The length of the CDR3 is 18 residues.

This chain joins TRBV19 and TRBJ2-3, with a tentative D call TRBD1 (6 bases). The CDR3 extends over 18 amino acids. Germline V lookup: CDR1 LNHDA, CDR2 SQIVND (reference sequence). Trimming shortened V by 5 bases and J by 3 bases, and 24 bases separated the two germline ends. The CDR3 nucleotides read TGTGCCAGTAGTTCGAACCCCTGGGACACACTAAAGACAGATACGCAGTATTTT. Translation gives CASSSNPWDTLKTDTQYF.

The V call is TRBV13, the J call TRBJ2-1, with D possibly being TRBD2 (5 bases). This CDR3 has 16 amino acids. The germline V gene has CDR1 PRHDT and CDR2 FYEKMQ (reference sequence). Between the trimmed V and J ends, which lost 1 base and 7 bases, there was a span of 17 bases. CDR3 in DNA: TGTGCCAGCAGCTTAGTAGGACTGCCCCCTTGGAATGAGCAGTTCTTC. Translating gives CASSLVGLPPWNEQFF.

CDR3 residues: CASSPGQGMGEQYF. CDR3 DNA: TGTGCCAGCTCACCGGGACAGGGGATGGGCGAGCAGTACTTC. V is TRBV18 and J is TRBJ2-7; 10 nucleotides agree with TRBD1. CDR3 size: 14 residues. Trimming took 3 bases from V and 6 from J; bases not matched to a gene: 5. Germline V lookup: CDR1 KGHSH, CDR2 LQKENI.

The chain carries TRBV25-1 and TRBJ1-1; D is undetermined. The CDR3 has 13 residues. V shed 0 bases and J shed 10 bases, with 12 bases lying between them. Germline V gene sequence: CDR1 MGHDK, CDR2 SYGVNS. In nucleotides, the CDR3 is TGTGCCAGCAGTGAATATAGGACGGAGGGAGCTTTCTTT. Protein sequence: CASSEYRTEGAFF.

This chain uses TRBV1 with TRBJ1-5; the D segment call TRBD1 is taken from the table without a DNA check. TRBV1 is a listed pseudogene. This CDR3 has 16 amino acids. DNA of the CDR3: TGCACCAGCAGCCAACCTTGGGACAGGGGGAATCAGCCCCAGCATTTT. The encoded protein is CTSSQPWDRGNQPQHF.

The chain couples TRBV10-3 to TRBJ2-1, with 11 bases matching TRBD1. The J segment lost 7 bases and the V segment lost 4 bases, leaving 9 bases of the junction unmatched. Germline lookup yields CDR1 ENHRY and CDR2 SYGVKD. CDR3 length equals 16 residues. CDR3 protein: CAISGPGQGAINEQFF. DNA for the CDR3: TGTGCCATCAGTGGCCCCGGACAGGGGGCAATAAATGAGCAGTTCTTC.